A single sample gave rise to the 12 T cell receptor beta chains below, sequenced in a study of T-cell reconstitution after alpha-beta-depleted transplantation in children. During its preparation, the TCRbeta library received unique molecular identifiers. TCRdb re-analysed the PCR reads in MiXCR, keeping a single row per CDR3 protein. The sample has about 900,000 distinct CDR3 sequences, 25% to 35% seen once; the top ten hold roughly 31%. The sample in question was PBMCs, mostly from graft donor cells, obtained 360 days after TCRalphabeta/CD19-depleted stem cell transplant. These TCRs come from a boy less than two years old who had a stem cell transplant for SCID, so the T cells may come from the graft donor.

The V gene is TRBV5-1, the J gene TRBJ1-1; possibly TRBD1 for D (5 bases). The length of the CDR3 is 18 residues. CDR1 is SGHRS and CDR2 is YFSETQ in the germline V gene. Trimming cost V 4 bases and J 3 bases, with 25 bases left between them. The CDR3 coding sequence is TGCGCCAGCAGCCCCGGTCTAAGGTTTGGGGCAAGGGACACTGAAGCTTTCTTT. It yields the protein CASSPGLRFGARDTEAFF.

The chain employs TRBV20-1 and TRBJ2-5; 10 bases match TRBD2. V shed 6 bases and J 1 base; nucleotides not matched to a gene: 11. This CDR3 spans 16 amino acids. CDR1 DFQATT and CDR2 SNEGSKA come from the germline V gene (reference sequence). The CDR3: CSASSGGPLPQETQYF. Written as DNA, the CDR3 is TGCAGTGCGTCTAGCGGGGGACCACTCCCCCAAGAGACCCAGTACTTC.

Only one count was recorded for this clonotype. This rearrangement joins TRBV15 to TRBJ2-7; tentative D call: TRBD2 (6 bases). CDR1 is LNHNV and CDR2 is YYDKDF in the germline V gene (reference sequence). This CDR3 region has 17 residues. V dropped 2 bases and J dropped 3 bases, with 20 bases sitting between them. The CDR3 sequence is CATSRYPGERSDYEQYF. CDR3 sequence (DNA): TGTGCCACCAGCAGATACCCGGGAGAGAGGTCGGACTACGAGCAGTACTTC.

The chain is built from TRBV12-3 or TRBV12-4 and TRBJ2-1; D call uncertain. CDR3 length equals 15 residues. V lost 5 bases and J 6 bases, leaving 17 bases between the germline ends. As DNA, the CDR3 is TGTGCCAGCAGTCGAAGTGCTGATGGAGCCAATGAGCAGTTCTTC. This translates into CASSRSADGANEQFF.

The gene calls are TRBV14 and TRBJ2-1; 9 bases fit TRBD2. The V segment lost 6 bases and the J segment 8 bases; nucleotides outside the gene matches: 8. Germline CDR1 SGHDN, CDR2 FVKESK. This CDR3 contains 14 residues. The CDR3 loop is CASRPLAGGDEQFF. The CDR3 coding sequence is TGTGCCAGCAGGCCACTGGCGGGGGGGGATGAGCAGTTCTTC.

In DNA form, the CDR3 reads TGTGCCACCAGCAGAGATCGTTGGATAACTAATGAAAAACTGTTTTTT. Amino acid sequence: CATSRDRWITNEKLFF. The rearrangement links TRBV15 to TRBJ1-4; no clear D gene. This CDR3 comprises 16 residues. Germline loops: CDR1 LNHNV, CDR2 YYDKDF (reference sequence). V shed 0 bases and J shed 1 base, with 9 bases lying between them.

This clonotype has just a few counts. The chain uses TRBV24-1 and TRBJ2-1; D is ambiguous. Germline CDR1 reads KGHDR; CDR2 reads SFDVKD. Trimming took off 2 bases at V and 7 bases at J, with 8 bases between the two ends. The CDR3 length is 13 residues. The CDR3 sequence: CATSDSSRNEQFF. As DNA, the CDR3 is TGTGCCACCAGTGATTCCTCCAGAAATGAGCAGTTCTTC.

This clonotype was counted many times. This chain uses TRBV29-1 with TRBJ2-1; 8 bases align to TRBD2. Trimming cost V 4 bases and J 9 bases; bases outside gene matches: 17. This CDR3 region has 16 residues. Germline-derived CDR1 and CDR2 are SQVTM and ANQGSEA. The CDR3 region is CSVGLRIAGSRGEQFF. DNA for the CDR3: TGCAGCGTTGGACTCCGCATAGCGGGGTCGAGGGGTGAGCAGTTCTTC.

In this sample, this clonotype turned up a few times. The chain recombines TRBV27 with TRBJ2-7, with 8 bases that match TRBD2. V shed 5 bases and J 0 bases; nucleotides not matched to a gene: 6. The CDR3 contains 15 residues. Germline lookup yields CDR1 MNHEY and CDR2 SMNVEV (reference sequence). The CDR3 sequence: CASSEFGTSSYEQYF. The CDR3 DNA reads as TGTGCCAGCAGTGAGTTTGGGACTAGCTCCTACGAGCAGTACTTC.

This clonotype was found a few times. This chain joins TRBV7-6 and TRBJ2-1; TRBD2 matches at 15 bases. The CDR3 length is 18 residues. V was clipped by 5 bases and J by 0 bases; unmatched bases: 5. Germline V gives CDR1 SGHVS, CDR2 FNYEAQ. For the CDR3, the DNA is TGTGCCAGCAGCCCTGGGACTAGCGGGGGGATCTCCTACAATGAGCAGTTCTTC. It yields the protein CASSPGTSGGISYNEQFF.

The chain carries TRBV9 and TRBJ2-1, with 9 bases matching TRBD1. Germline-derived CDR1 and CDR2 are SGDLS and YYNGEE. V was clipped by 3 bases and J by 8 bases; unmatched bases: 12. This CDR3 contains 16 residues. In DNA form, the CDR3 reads TGTGCCAGCAGCGACAATACAGGGGGCGGATTCTATGAGCAGTTCTTC. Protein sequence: CASSDNTGGGFYEQFF.

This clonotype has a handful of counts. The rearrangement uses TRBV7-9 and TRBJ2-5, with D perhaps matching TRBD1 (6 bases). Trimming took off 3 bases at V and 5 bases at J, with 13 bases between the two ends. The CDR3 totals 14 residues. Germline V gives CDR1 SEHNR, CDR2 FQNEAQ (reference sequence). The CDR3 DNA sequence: TGTGCCAGCAGCTTGGCAGGGGTTCGTGAGACCCAGTACTTC. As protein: CASSLAGVRETQYF.